These T cell receptor beta chains were read from a single sample in a study of cytomegalovirus exposure and HLA in healthy donors. This table comes from immunoSEQ multiplex PCR, and its TCRdb copy is limited to in-frame clones, with some not included. The sample has 150,000 to 200,000 clones; the top ten hold approximately 6.9%. Sequenced input: PBMCs. Source of these receptors: a man between 25 and 39 years old in good health and CMV-seronegative. Each CDR3 is given with its conserved first and last residue. A D gene is named only where the DNA matches it firmly.

>TRBJ2-5|TRBV19|TRBD2
CASSVAGQETQYF
TGTGCCAGTAGTGTAGCGGGGCAAGAGACCCAGTACTTC
>TRBJ2-2|TRBV18|.
CASSPNSANTGELFF
TGTGCCAGCTCACCAAATTCCGCGAACACCGGGGAGCTGTTTTTT
>TRBJ1-2|TRBV19|.
CASSMGRGVAYGYTF
TGTGCCAGTAGTATGGGTCGGGGAGTCGCCTATGGCTACACCTTC
>TRBJ2-3|TRBV28|TRBD2
CASRSGTRGGGQYF
TGTGCCAGCAGATCCGGGACTAGGGGGGGAGGGCAGTATTTT
>TRBJ1-2|TRBV2|TRBD1
CASSERQGNGYTF
TGTGCCAGCAGTGAAAGACAGGGAAATGGCTACACCTTC
>TRBJ1-5|TRBV2|TRBD1
CASSGGTGLQPQHF
TGTGCCAGCAGTGGGGGGACAGGGTTACAACCCCAGCATTTT
>TRBJ2-1|TRBV6-4|TRBD2
CASSVLAGTYNEQFF
TGTGCCAGCAGTGTCCTAGCGGGGACATACAATGAGCAGTTCTTC
>TRBJ1-6|TRBV30|.
CAWSVPLSYNSPLHF
TGTGCCTGGAGTGTACCACTCTCCTATAATTCACCCCTCCACTTT
>TRBJ2-3|TRBV29-1|TRBD2
CSVEDSWCLAGGYTGDTQYF
TGCAGCGTTGAAGATTCGTGGTGTCTAGCGGGAGGGTATACTGGAGATACGCAGTATTTT
>TRBJ2-7|TRBV5-4|TRBD1
CASSLGRTGTYEQYF
TGTGCCAGCAGCTTGGGGAGGACAGGGACCTACGAGCAGTACTTC
>TRBJ2-2|TRBV18|.
CASSPVAGSQGSGGELFF
TGTGCCAGCTCACCAGTGGCCGGATCACAGGGCTCGGGCGGGGAGCTGTTTTTT
>TRBJ2-5|TRBV2|.
CASSDLIAPTNGETQYF
TGTGCCAGCAGTGACCTTATAGCCCCTACAAACGGGGAGACCCAGTACTTC
>TRBJ2-7|TRBV6-5|TRBD1
CASSRRTGGSYEQYF
TGTGCCAGCAGCCGAAGGACAGGGGGGTCCTACGAGCAGTACTTC
>TRBJ2-1|TRBV10-3|.
CAISWDTEINEQFF
TGTGCCATCAGTTGGGACACGGAGATTAATGAGCAGTTCTTC
>TRBJ2-5|TRBV28|TRBD2
CASRSGGSQETQYF
TGTGCCAGCCGTAGCGGGGGATCGCAAGAGACCCAGTACTTC
>TRBJ1-3|TRBV4-1|TRBD1
CASSRTGEGGNTIYF
TGCGCCAGCAGCAGGACAGGGGAGGGTGGAAACACCATATATTTT